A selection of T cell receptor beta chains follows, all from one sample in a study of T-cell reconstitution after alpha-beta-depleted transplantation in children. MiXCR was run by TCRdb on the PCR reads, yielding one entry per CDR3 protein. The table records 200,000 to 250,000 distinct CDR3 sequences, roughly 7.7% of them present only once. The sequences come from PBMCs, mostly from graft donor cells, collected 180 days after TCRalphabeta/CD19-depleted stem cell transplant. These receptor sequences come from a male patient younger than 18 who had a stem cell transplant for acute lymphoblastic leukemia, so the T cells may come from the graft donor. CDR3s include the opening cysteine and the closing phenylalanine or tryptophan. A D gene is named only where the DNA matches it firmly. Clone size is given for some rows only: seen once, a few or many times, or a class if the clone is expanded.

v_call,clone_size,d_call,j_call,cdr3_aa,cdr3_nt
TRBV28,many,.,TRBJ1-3,CASSSGGGGNTIYF,TGTGCCAGCAGTTCTGGGGGGGGTGGAAACACCATATATTTT
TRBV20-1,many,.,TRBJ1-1,CSVLNDRNTEAFF,TGCAGTGTCCTTAACGACAGGAACACTGAAGCTTTCTTT
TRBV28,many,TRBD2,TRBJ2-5,CASSRPGGFQETQYF,TGTGCCAGCAGCCGACCCGGGGGGTTTCAAGAGACCCAGTACTTC
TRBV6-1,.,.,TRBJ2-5,CASRPLAGSPQETQYF,TGTGCCAGCAGGCCCTTGGCGGGGTCCCCCCAAGAGACCCAGTACTTC
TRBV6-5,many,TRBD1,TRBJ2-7,CASSYKHVTGVHEQYF,TGTGCCAGCAGTTACAAGCACGTGACAGGGGTCCACGAGCAGTACTTC
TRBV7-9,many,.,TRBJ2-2,CASSLAEGRPGELFF,TGTGCCAGCAGCTTAGCCGAGGGCCGGCCCGGGGAGCTGTTTTTT
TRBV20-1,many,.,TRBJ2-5,CSARDRGFQETQYF,TGCAGTGCTAGAGATAGGGGCTTCCAAGAGACCCAGTACTTC
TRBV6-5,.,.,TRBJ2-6,CASSYSGGSGANVLTF,TGTGCCAGCAGTTACTCGGGGGGCTCTGGGGCCAACGTCCTGACTTTC
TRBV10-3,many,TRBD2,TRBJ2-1,CAISESGLAGGAYNEQFF,TGTGCCATCAGTGAGTCAGGACTAGCGGGAGGGGCTTACAATGAGCAGTTCTTC
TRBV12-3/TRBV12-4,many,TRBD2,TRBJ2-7,CASSPGLANSYEQYF,TGTGCCAGCAGCCCGGGACTAGCCAACTCCTACGAGCAGTACTTC
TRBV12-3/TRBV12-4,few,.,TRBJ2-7,CASSLYGSTSYEQYF,TGTGCCAGCAGTTTATACGGGTCAACCTCCTACGAGCAGTACTTC
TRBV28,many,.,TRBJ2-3,CASSFSGLSTDTQYF,TGTGCCAGCAGTTTTAGCGGACTCTCCACAGATACGCAGTATTTT